The sequence of this TCR beta chain was determined in a study of blood T cell repertoires in COVID-19. CDR1 is SGHVS, CDR2 FQNEAQ, per germline. The V gene lost 5 bases and the J gene lost 1 base, with 9 bases spanning the gap. The CDR3 is 14 residues long. In the authors' methods: Amplification with reference gene primers provided the estimates of nucleated cell counts. The table came from immunoSEQ multiplex PCR; TCRdb's copy has only in-frame clones and leaves some out. The V and J calls and clone size are taken from that table; D and trimming were inferred from the DNA. The sample has some 110,000 clones, roughly 88% seen once.

The chain uses TRBV7-8 and TRBJ1-5, with a possible D match to TRBD1 (5 bases). This receptor was obtained from a man between 35 and 55 years old with acute or convalescent COVID-19. Sequencing used peripheral blood. The CDR3 nucleotides read TGTGCCAGCAGCCAGCAGGGAAGCAATCAGCCCCAGCATTTT. Translation: CASSQQGSNQPQHF. Looking up the rest from reference TRBV7-8 and TRBJ1-5 gives the full variable domain: GAGVSQSPRYKVAKRGQDVALRCDPISGHVSLFWYQQALGQGPEFLTYFQNEAQLDKSGLPSDRFFAERPEGSVSTLKIQRTQQEDSAVYLCASSQQGSNQPQHFGDGTRLSIL.